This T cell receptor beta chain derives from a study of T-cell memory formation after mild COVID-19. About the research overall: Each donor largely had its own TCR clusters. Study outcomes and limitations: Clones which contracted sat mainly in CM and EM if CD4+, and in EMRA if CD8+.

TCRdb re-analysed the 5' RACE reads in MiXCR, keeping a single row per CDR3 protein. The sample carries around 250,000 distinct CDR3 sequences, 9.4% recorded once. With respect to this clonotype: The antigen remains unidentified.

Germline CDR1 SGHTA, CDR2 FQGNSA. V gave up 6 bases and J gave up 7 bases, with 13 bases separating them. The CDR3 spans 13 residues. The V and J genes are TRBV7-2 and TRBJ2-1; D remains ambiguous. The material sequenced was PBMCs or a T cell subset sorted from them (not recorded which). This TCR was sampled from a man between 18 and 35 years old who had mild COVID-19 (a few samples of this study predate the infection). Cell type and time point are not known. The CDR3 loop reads CASSRFMLNEQFF. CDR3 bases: TGTGCCAGCAGTAGATTCATGCTGAATGAGCAGTTCTTC.